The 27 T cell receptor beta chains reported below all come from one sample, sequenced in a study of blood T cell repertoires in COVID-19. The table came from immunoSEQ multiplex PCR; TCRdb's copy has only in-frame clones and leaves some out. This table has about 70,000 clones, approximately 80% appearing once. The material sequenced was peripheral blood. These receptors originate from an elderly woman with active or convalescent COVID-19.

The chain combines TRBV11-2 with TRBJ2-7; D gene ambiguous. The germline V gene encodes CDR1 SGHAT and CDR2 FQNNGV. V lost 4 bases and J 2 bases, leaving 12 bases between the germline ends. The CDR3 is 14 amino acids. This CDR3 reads CASSSMTYPYEQYF. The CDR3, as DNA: TGTGCCAGCAGCTCAATGACATATCCCTACGAGCAGTACTTC.

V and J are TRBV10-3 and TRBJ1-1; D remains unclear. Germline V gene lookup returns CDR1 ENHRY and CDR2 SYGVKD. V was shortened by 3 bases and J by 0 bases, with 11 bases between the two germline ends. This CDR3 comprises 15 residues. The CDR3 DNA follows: TGTGCCATCAGTGACGCCGGGAAGGTGAACACTGAAGCTTTCTTT. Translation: CAISDAGKVNTEAFF.

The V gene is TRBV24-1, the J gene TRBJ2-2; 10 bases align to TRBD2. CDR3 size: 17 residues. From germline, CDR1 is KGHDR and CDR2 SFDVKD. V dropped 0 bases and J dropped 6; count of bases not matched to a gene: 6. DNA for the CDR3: TGTGCCACCAGTGATTTGCAGGCTAGCGGGAGCTCCGGGGAGCTGTTTTTT. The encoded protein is CATSDLQASGSSGELFF.

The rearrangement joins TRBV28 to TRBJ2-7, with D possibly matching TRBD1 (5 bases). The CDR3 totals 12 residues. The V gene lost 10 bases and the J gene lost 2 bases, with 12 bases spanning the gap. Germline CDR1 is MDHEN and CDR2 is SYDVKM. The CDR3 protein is CATGQGTYEQYF. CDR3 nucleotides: TGTGCCACCGGGCAGGGTACCTACGAGCAGTACTTC. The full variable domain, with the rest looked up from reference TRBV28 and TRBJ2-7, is DVKVTQSSRYLVKRTGEKVFLECVQDMDHENMFWYRQDPGLGLRLIYFSYDVKMKEKGDIPEGYSVSREKKERFSLILESASTNQTSMYLCATGQGTYEQYFGPGTRLTVT.

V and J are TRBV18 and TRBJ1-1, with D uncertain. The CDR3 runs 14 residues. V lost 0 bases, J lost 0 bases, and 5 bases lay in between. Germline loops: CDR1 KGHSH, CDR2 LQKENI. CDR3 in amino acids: CASSPPTVNTEAFF. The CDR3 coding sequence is TGTGCCAGCTCACCACCAACAGTGAACACTGAAGCTTTCTTT.

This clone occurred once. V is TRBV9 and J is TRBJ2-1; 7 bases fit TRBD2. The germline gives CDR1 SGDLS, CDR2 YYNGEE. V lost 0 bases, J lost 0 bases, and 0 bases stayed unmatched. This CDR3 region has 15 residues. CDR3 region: CASSVAGGSYNEQFF. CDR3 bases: TGTGCCAGCAGCGTAGCGGGGGGCTCCTACAATGAGCAGTTCTTC.

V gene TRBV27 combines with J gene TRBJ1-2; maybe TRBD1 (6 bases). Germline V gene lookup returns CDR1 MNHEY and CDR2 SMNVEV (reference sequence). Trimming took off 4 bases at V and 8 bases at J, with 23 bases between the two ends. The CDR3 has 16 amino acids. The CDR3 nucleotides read TGTGCCAGCAGTTCGGGTGTGATGGGGGGGCCGGTCGGCTACACCTTC. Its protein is CASSSGVMGGPVGYTF.

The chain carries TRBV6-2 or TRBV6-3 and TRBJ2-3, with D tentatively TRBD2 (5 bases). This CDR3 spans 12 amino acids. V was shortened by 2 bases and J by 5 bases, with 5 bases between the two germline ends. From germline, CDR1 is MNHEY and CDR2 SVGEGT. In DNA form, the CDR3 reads TGTGCCAGCAGTTACCGGGAAGATACGCAGTATTTT. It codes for CASSYREDTQYF.

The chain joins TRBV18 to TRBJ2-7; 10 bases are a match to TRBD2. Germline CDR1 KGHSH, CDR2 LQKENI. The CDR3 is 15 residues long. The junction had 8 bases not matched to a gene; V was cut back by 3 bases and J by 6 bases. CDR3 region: CASSPASGRAAEQYF. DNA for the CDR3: TGTGCCAGCTCACCGGCGAGCGGGAGGGCCGCCGAGCAGTACTTC.

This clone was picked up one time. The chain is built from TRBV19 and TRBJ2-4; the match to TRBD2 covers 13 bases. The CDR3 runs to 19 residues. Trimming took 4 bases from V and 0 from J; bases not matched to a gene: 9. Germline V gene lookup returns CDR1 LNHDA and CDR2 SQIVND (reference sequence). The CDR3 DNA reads TGTGCCAGTAGTAAAAGGACTAGCGGGGGCGAACTAGCCAAAAACATTCAGTACTTC. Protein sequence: CASSKRTSGGELAKNIQYF.

The CDR3 DNA is TGCGCCAGCAGCCCAACTAGCGGGGCTTCCTACAATGAGCAGTTCTTC. Protein product: CASSPTSGASYNEQFF. This sequence joins TRBV5-1 and TRBJ2-1; 10 bases are a match to TRBD2. The trim removed 4 bases at V and 1 base at J, leaving 5 bases unmatched. The V gene's germline CDR1 is SGHRS and CDR2 YFSETQ. This CDR3 has 16 residues.

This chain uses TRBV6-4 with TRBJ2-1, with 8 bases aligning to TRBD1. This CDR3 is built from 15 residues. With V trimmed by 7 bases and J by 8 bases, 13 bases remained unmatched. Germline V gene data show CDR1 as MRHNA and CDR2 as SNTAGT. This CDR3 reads CASTRGAGQDHEQFF. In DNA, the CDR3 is TGTGCCAGCACCCGAGGGGCGGGACAGGATCATGAGCAGTTCTTC.

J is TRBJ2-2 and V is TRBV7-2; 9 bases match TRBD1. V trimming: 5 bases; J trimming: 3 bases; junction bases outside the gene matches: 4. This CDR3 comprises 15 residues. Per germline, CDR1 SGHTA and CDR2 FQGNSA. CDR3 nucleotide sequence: TGTGCCAGCAGCCCCCGGGACAGGGACACCGGGGAGCTGTTTTTT. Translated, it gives CASSPRDRDTGELFF.

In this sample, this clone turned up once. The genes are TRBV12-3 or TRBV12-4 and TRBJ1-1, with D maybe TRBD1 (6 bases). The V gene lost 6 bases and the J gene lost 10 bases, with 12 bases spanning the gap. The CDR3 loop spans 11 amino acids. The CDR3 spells CASRYTGLAFF. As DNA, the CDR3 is TGTGCCAGCAGATATACAGGGTTAGCTTTCTTT.

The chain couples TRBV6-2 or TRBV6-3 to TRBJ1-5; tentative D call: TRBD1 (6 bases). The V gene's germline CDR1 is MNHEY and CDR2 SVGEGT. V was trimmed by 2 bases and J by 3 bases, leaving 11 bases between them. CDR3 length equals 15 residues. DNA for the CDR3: TGTGCCAGCAGTTACCCCCAGGGGTCCAATCAGCCCCAGCATTTT. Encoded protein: CASSYPQGSNQPQHF.

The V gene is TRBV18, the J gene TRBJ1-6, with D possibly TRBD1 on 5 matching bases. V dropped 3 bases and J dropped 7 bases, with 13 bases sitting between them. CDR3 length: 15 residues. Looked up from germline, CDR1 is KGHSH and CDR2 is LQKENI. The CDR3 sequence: CASSPTLDKNSPLHF. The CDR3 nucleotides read TGTGCCAGCTCACCTACTTTGGACAAGAATTCACCCCTCCACTTT.

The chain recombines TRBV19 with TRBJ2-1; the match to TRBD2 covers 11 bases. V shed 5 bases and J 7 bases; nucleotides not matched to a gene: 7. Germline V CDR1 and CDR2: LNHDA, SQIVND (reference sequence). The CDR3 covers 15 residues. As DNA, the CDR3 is TGTGCCAGTAGTCCCTTAGCGGGGGGGCGGAATGAGCAGTTCTTC. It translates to CASSPLAGGRNEQFF.

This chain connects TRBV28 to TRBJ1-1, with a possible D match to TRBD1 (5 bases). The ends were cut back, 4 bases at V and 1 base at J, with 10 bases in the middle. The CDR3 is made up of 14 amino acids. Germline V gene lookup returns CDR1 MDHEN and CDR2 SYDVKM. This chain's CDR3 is CASSSPGQNTEAFF. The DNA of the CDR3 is TGTGCCAGCAGTTCCCCCGGACAGAACACTGAAGCTTTCTTT.

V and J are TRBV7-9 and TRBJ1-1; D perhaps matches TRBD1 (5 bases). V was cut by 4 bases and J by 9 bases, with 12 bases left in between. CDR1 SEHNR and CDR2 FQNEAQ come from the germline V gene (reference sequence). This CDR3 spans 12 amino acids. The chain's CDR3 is CASSSQGYQAFF. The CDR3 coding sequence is TGTGCCAGCAGCTCGCAGGGTTATCAAGCTTTCTTT.

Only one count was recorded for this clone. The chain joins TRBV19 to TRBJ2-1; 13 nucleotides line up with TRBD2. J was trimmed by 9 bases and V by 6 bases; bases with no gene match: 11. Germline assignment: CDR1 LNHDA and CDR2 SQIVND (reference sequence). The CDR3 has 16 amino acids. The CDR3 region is CASRETSGRLSSEQFF. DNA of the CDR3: TGTGCCAGTAGAGAGACTAGCGGGAGGCTAAGTAGTGAGCAGTTCTTC.

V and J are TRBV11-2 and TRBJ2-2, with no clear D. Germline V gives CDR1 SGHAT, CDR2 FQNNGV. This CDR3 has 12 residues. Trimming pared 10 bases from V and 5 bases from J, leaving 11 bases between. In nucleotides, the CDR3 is TGTGCCACCCACAGTCGGACCGGGGAGCTGTTTTTT. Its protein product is CATHSRTGELFF.

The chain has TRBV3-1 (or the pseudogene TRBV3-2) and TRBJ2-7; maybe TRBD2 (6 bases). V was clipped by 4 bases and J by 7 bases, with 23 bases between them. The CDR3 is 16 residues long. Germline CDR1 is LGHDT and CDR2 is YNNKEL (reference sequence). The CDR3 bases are TGTGCCAGCAGCCCCCCCGGGCTTCGGGTCGGGGGAGAGCAGTACTTC. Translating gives CASSPPGLRVGGEQYF.

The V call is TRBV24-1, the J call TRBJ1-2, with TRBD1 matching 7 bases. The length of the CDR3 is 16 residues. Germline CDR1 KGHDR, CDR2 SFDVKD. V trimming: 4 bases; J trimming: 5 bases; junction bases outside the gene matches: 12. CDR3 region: CATSDRTITGEYGYTF. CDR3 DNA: TGTGCCACCAGTGACCGCACCATCACAGGGGAGTATGGCTACACCTTC.

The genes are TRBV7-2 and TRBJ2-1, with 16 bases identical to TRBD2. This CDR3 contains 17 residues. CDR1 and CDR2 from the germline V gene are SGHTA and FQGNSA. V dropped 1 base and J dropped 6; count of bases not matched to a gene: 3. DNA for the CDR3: TGTGCCAGCAGCTTAGGGGGGACTAGCGGGAGGGCCAATGAGCAGTTCTTC. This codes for CASSLGGTSGRANEQFF.

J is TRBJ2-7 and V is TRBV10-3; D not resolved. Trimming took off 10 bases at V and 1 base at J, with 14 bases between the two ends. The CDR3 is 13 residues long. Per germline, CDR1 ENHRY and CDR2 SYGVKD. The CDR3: CASTTTESYEQYF. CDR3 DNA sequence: TGTGCCAGCACTACGACCGAATCCTACGAGCAGTACTTC.

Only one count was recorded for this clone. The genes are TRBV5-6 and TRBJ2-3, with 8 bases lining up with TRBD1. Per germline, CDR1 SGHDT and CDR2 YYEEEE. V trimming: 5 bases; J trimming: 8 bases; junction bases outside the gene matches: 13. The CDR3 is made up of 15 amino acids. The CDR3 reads CASRSDRVKGATQYF. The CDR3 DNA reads TGTGCCAGCAGGTCGGACAGGGTTAAGGGGGCTACGCAGTATTTT.

The CDR3 here is CASSLREGASGNTIYF. CDR3 sequence (DNA): TGTGCCAGCAGCTTGAGAGAAGGGGCGTCTGGAAACACCATATATTTT. V is TRBV9 and J is TRBJ1-3, with TRBD1 as a possible D gene (5 bases). With 4 bases removed from V and 1 base from J, the gap between germline ends came to 15 bases. The CDR3 is 16 amino acids. Per germline, CDR1 SGDLS and CDR2 YYNGEE. Full variable domain (outside the CDR3, taken from reference TRBV9 and TRBJ1-3): DSGVTQTPKHLITATGQRVTLRCSPRSGDLSVYWYQQSLDQGLQFLIQYYNGEERAKGNILERFSAQQFPDLHSELNLSSLELGDSALYFCASSLREGASGNTIYFGEGSWLTVV.